The rows below give T cell receptor beta chains drawn from one sample of a study of blood T cell repertoires in COVID-19. Profiled with immunoSEQ multiplex PCR; TCRdb holds only in-frame clones, not every one. The table has a few hundred thousand clones, about 90% seen once. The sample comprised PBMCs or T cells enriched from blood (not recorded which). The receptors were sampled from a human donor in a cohort exposed to, infected with or recovered from COVID-19 (not recorded which). The donor label of this sample is uncertain. CDR3s include the opening cysteine and the closing phenylalanine or tryptophan. A D gene is named only where the DNA matches it firmly. Rows give clone size only sometimes, using once, few, many, or a class for an expanded clone.

v_gene	d_gene	abundance	j_gene	CDR3nt	CDR3aa
TRBV6-5	NA	NA	TRBJ1-2	TGTGCCAGCAGTTACTTGGAGGGTTTCTATGGCTACACCTTC	CASSYLEGFYGYTF
TRBV5-1	NA	once	TRBJ2-3	TGCGCCAGCAGCTTGGGGGCGATGCCCACAGATACGCAGTATTTT	CASSLGAMPTDTQYF
TRBV24-1	TRBD1	NA	TRBJ2-1	TGTGCCACCAGTGACGGGACAGAAAACAATGAGCAGTTCTTC	CATSDGTENNEQFF
TRBV18	TRBD1	once	TRBJ1-4	TGTGCCAGCTCATCGACAGGGGCGCGGAATGAAAAACTGTTTTTT	CASSSTGARNEKLFF
TRBV6-2/TRBV6-3	TRBD2	NA	TRBJ2-3	TGTGCCAGCAGTTCAAGCGGGGGGGCCACAGATACGCAGTATTTT	CASSSSGGATDTQYF
TRBV19	NA	NA	TRBJ1-2	TGTGCCAGTAGCCCCAAGGGGAGGCTTAGCGGCTACACCTTC	CASSPKGRLSGYTF
TRBV7-2	TRBD2	NA	TRBJ2-3	TGTGCCAGCAGCATGACTAGCGGGGGCCCCGGAGATACGCAGTATTTT	CASSMTSGGPGDTQYF
TRBV5-1	NA	NA	TRBJ1-1	TGCGCCAGCAGCCAGGCGTGGTTTACTGAAGCTTTCTTT	CASSQAWFTEAFF
TRBV5-4	NA	NA	TRBJ2-1	TGTGCCAGCAGCTTGGCCGGGAATGAGCAGTTCTTC	CASSLAGNEQFF
TRBV3-1/TRBV3-2	TRBD1	few	TRBJ1-1	TGTGCCAGCTGCCCCGGGACAGCGAACACTGAAGCTTTCTTT	CASCPGTANTEAFF
TRBV2	NA	NA	TRBJ1-1	TGTGCCAGCGGTCTGAAAGCAGGGAATGAAGCTTTCTTT	CASGLKAGNEAFF
TRBV4-1	TRBD1	NA	TRBJ1-2	TGCGCCAGCAGTCATGCCCGGGACAGGGGTTTCTATGGCTACACCTTC	CASSHARDRGFYGYTF
TRBV19	NA	NA	TRBJ2-2	TGTGCCAGTAGAAACGGGGGGCAGAACACCGGGGAGCTGTTTTTT	CASRNGGQNTGELFF
TRBV5-5	TRBD1	NA	TRBJ2-5	TGTGCCAGCAGCTTGGCACAGGGGCGGGAGACCCAGTACTTC	CASSLAQGRETQYF
TRBV5-4	NA	NA	TRBJ2-7	TGTGCCAGCAGCGCGGAACTAGACACCTACGAGCAGTACTTC	CASSAELDTYEQYF
TRBV15	NA	NA	TRBJ2-1	TGTGCCACCAGCAGAGATAGAGGGGGTTACAATGAGCAGTTCTTC	CATSRDRGGYNEQFF
TRBV10-2	TRBD1	few	TRBJ2-7	TGCGCCACCCTATGGACAGGGTACGAGCAGTACTTC	CATLWTGYEQYF
TRBV27	NA	NA	TRBJ1-1	TGTGCCAGCAGCCAGAAGCCGGGACACATCACTGAAGCTTTCTTT	CASSQKPGHITEAFF
TRBV6-2/TRBV6-3	NA	once	TRBJ1-1	TGTGCCAGCAGTCTTTGGGGCCATACGGACACTGAAGCTTTCTTT	CASSLWGHTDTEAFF
TRBV13	TRBD1	NA	TRBJ1-4	TGTGCCAGCAGCGTTCTGGGACAGCTTAATGAAAAACTGTTTTTT	CASSVLGQLNEKLFF
TRBV7-3	TRBD2	NA	TRBJ2-3	TGTGCCAGCAGCTTAGGGCTAGCGGGGGGAGACTTAAGGGATACGCAGTATTTT	CASSLGLAGGDLRDTQYF
TRBV13	TRBD2	NA	TRBJ2-4	TGTGCCAGCAGCGAAAGCGGGGGGGCCGAAAACATTCAGTACTTC	CASSESGGAENIQYF
TRBV7-9	NA	NA	TRBJ2-5	TGTGCCAGCAGGAGAGGACGGGGGGCGACGTACCAAGAGACCCAGTACTTC	CASRRGRGATYQETQYF
TRBV6-5	NA	NA	TRBJ2-5	TGTGCCAGCAGTATCGACAAGACAGCCCAGTACTTC	CASSIDKTAQYF
TRBV13	NA	once	TRBJ2-1	TGTGCCAGCAGCCCCGGCGGGGAGCCCTACAATGAGCAGTTCTTC	CASSPGGEPYNEQFF
TRBV18	NA	NA	TRBJ1-4	TGTGCCAGCTCCCCCGCCGATAGTGAAAAACTGTTTTTT	CASSPADSEKLFF
TRBV14	TRBD1	NA	TRBJ2-2	TGTGCCAGCACCGACGGGCAGGGGGCGCGAACCGGGGAGCTGTTTTTT	CASTDGQGARTGELFF
TRBV7-8	TRBD1	NA	TRBJ1-1	TGTGCCAGCAGCTTCGGACAGGAAGGGGGTGAAGCTTTCTTT	CASSFGQEGGEAFF
TRBV7-9	TRBD2	NA	TRBJ2-3	TGTGCCAGCAGCTTCTCCGGGACTAAGGTATTCACAGATACGCAGTATTTT	CASSFSGTKVFTDTQYF
TRBV10-3	NA	NA	TRBJ2-7	TGTGCCACGGGGGACAGTCCCTACGAGCAGTACTTC	CATGDSPYEQYF
TRBV30	NA	NA	TRBJ2-4	TGTGCCTGGAGTGTAACGGTTGAAATTCAGTACTTC	CAWSVTVEIQYF
TRBV7-8	TRBD2	NA	TRBJ2-3	TGTGCCAGCAGCCCAGGGACTAGCGGGGGGCTAACAGATACGCAGTATTTT	CASSPGTSGGLTDTQYF
TRBV24-1	NA	NA	TRBJ1-2	TGTGCCACCAGACCGGGACACGGGAACTCTGGCTACACCTTC	CATRPGHGNSGYTF
TRBV7-9	TRBD1	NA	TRBJ2-1	TGTGCCAGCAGCTCCGGGACAGGGGGCTACAATGAGCAGTTCTTC	CASSSGTGGYNEQFF
TRBV6-4	NA	few	TRBJ1-2	TGTGCCAGCAGTGTACGGGAAAGCTATGGCTACACCTTC	CASSVRESYGYTF
TRBV7-8	TRBD1	NA	TRBJ1-2	TGTGCCAGCAGCTCGGGACAGGGGAGCTATGGCTACACCTTC	CASSSGQGSYGYTF
TRBV4-1	TRBD1	once	TRBJ1-2	TGCGCCAGCAGCCACTTGACAGGGGACAACTATGGCTACACCTTC	CASSHLTGDNYGYTF
TRBV18	TRBD1	NA	TRBJ1-4	TGTGCCAGCTCACACGAAAAGGGGGCCGGTGAAAAACTGTTTTTT	CASSHEKGAGEKLFF
TRBV2	NA	NA	TRBJ1-4	TGTGCCACCACACAGGGACGAGGGGAAAAACTGTTTTTT	CATTQGRGEKLFF
TRBV10-3	TRBD1	NA	TRBJ2-7	TGTGCCATCAGTGAGAACAGGGGCTACGAGCAGTACTTC	CAISENRGYEQYF
TRBV11-2	NA	NA	TRBJ2-4	TGTGCCAGCAGCCCCCGGGGACTTAGAGAGGCCAAAAACATTCAGTACTTC	CASSPRGLREAKNIQYF